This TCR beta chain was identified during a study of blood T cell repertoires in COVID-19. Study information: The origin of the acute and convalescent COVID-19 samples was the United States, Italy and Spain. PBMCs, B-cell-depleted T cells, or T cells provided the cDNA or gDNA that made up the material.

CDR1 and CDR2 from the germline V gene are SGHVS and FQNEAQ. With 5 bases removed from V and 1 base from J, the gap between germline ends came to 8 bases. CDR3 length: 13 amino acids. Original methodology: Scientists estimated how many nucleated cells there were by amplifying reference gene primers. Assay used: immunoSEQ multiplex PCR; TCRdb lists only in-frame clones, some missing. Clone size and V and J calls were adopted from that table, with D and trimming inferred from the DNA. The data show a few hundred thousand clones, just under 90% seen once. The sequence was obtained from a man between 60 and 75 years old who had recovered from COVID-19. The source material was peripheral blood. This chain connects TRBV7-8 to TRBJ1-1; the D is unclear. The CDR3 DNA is TGTGCCAGCAGCCGAGGAGGGAACACTGAAGCTTTCTTT. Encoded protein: CASSRGGNTEAFF.